The sequence of this T cell receptor beta chain was determined in a study of T-cell reconstitution after alpha-beta-depleted transplantation in children. Per the germline V gene, CDR1 is LNHDA and CDR2 is SQIVND (reference sequence). Trimming stripped 3 bases from V and 2 bases from J, with 2 bases between. This CDR3 contains 13 residues. Unique molecular identifiers were incorporated into the prepared TCRbeta library. TCRdb redid the calling of the PCR reads with MiXCR, one entry per CDR3 protein. Among about 900,000 distinct CDR3 sequences listed, less than 30% were seen once. Regarding the study as a whole: T cells produced anew were the main source of T-cell counts and diversity one year after transplant. Two months or so post-transplant, alpha-beta T cells reportedly derived from several hundred expanded graft clones. Several patients had high TCRbeta diversity at day 60; it came from surviving recipient T cells and thymic progenitors.

A few counts support this clonotype. Its target is not known. The TCR comes from a boy younger than two who had a stem cell transplant for SCID, so the T cells may come from the graft donor. The chain couples TRBV19 to TRBJ2-6; unclear D gene. Sequenced material: PBMCs, mostly from graft donor cells, taken 360 days after TCRalphabeta/CD19-depleted stem cell transplant. The CDR3 sequence: CASSMAGANVLTF. The CDR3 coding sequence is TGTGCCAGTAGTATGGCTGGGGCCAACGTCCTGACTTTC.